The 7 T cell receptor beta chains given below trace back to one sample, sequenced in a study of T cell responses to AZD1222 COVID-19 vaccine. Assay: immunoSEQ multiplex PCR; the TCRdb copy retains only in-frame clones and omits some. The table includes around 150,000 clones, about 82% detected once. The specimen was peripheral blood, collected 28 days after the second dose of the MenACWY control vaccine. The receptors stem from an adult who received the MenACWY meningococcal vaccine as a control.

The rearrangement joins TRBV4-2 to TRBJ1-1, with a weak D call TRBD1 (6 bases). Trimming left V 5 bases short and J 3 bases short, with 16 bases between. CDR3 length: 15 residues. Germline assignment: CDR1 LGHNA and CDR2 YNFKEQ. The CDR3 region is CASSSEGGLDTEAFF. DNA of the CDR3: TGTGCCAGCAGCTCCGAAGGGGGATTGGACACTGAAGCTTTCTTT.

The chain uses TRBV10-2 and TRBJ1-1; D gene ambiguous. The germline CDR1 and CDR2 sequences are WSHSY and SAAADI. CDR3 length equals 14 residues. Trimming stripped 5 bases from V and 1 base from J, with 11 bases between. For the CDR3, the DNA is TGCGCCAGCAGTCTAAATGTACCGAACACTGAAGCTTTCTTT. Amino acid sequence: CASSLNVPNTEAFF.

The chain couples TRBV5-1 to TRBJ2-1, with D uncertain. Trimming pared 3 bases from V and 3 bases from J, leaving 19 bases between. This CDR3 contains 17 residues. Germline-derived CDR1 and CDR2 are SGHRS and YFSETQ. CDR3 nucleotides: TGCGCCAGCAGCTCACCCATCGACCAGCCCCTCTACAATGAGCAGTTCTTC. This sequence encodes CASSSPIDQPLYNEQFF.

This clone was recorded only once. CDR3 coding DNA: TGTGCCAGCAGCGGCCGAGGGTTATCCTACAATGAGCAGTTCTTC. As protein: CASSGRGLSYNEQFF. J is TRBJ2-1 and V is TRBV9; D is perhaps TRBD2 (5 bases). Germline CDR1 reads SGDLS; CDR2 reads YYNGEE. The CDR3 is 15 amino acids. Deletions cut 3 bases from V and 1 base from J, with 11 bases between.

This clone was seen a handful of times. Additional DNA sequences in this sample encode the identical CDR3. The chain combines TRBV6-5 with TRBJ1-1, with D hard to call. The CDR3 is 11 residues long. V gave up 3 bases and J gave up 7 bases, with 6 bases separating them. Germline V gene sequence: CDR1 MNHEY, CDR2 SVGAGI. In DNA form, the CDR3 reads TGTGCCAGCAGTTATCTTGGTGAAGCTTTCTTT. This sequence encodes CASSYLGEAFF.

The chain uses TRBV12-3 or TRBV12-4 and TRBJ2-1; weak D call: TRBD2 (6 bases). V lost 10 bases to trimming and J lost 10 bases, with 20 bases between them. This CDR3 spans 13 amino acids. The DNA for the CDR3 is TGTGCCATCGCCCGAGGGGACTTGGTAGAGCAGTTCTTC. Amino acid sequence: CAIARGDLVEQFF.

The chain has TRBV7-7 and TRBJ2-1; TRBD1 is a possible D gene (5 bases). The CDR3 contains 15 residues. Trimming removed 1 base at V and 5 bases at J, with 12 bases between. Germline values: CDR1 SSHAT, CDR2 FNYEAQ (reference sequence). In DNA form, the CDR3 reads TGTGCCAGCAGCTTAGAGGGGCTGCCAAACAATGAGCAGTTCTTC. Protein sequence: CASSLEGLPNNEQFF.